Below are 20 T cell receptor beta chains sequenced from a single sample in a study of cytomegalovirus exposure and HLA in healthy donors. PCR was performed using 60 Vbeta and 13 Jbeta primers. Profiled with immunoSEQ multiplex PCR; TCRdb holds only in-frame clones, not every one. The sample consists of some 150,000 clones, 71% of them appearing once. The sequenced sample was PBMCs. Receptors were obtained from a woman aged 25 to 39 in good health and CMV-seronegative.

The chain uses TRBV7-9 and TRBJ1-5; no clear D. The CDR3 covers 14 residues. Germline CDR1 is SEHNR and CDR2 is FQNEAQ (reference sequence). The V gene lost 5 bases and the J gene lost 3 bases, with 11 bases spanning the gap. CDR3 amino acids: CASSLGGFNQPQHF. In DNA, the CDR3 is TGTGCCAGCAGCCTCGGCGGCTTCAATCAGCCCCAGCATTTT.

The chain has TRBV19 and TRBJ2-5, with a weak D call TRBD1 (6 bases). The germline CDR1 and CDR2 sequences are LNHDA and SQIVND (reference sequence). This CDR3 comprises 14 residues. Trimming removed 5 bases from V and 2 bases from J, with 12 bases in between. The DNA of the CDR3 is TGTGCCAGTAGTCAAAGGACAGATCAAGAGACCCAGTACTTC. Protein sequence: CASSQRTDQETQYF.

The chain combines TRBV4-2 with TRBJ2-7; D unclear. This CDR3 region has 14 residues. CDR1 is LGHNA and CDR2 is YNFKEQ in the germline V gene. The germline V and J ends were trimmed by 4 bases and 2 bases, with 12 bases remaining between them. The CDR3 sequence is CASSPGHGTYEQYF. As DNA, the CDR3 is TGTGCCAGCAGCCCTGGGCACGGCACCTACGAGCAGTACTTC.

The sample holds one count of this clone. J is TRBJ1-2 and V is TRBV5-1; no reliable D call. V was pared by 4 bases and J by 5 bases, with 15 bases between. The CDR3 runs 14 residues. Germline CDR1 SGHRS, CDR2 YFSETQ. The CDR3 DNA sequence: TGCGCCAGCAGCCCGGGTGGGAGGGAGTATGGCTACACCTTC. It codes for CASSPGGREYGYTF.

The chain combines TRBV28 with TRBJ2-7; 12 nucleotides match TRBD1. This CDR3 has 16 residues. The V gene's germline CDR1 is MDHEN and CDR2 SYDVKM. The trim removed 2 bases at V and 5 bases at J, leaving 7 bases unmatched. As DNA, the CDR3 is TGTGCCAGCAGTTTAGGCCAGGGACAGGGGGCCCACGAGCAGTACTTC. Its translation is CASSLGQGQGAHEQYF.

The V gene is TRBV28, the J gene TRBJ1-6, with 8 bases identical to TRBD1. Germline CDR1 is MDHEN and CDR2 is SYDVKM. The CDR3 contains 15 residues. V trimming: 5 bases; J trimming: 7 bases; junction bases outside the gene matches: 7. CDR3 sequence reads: CASSERQGINSPLHF. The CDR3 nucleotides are TGTGCCAGCAGTGAAAGACAGGGGATAAATTCACCCCTCCACTTT.

The CDR3 here is CASSLDSSSYNEQFF. Here the CDR3 DNA reads TGTGCCAGCAGCTTGGACTCAAGCTCCTACAATGAGCAGTTCTTC. The V and J genes are TRBV5-4 and TRBJ2-1; D gene ambiguous. Germline loops: CDR1 SGHNT, CDR2 YYREEE (reference sequence). Trimming took off 0 bases at V and 0 bases at J, with 7 bases between the two ends. This CDR3 contains 15 residues.

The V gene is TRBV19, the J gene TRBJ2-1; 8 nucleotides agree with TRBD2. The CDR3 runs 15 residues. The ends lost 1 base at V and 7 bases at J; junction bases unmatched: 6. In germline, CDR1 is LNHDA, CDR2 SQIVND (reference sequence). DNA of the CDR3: TGTGCCAGTAGTATAGGGAGAGCGGGAGAAAATGAGCAGTTCTTC. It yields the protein CASSIGRAGENEQFF. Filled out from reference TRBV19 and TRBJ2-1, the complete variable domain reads DGGITQSPKYLFRKEGQNVTLSCEQNLNHDAMYWYRQDPGQGLRLIYYSQIVNDFQKGDIAEGYSVSREKKESFPLTVTSAQKNPTAFYLCASSIGRAGENEQFFGPGTRLTVL.

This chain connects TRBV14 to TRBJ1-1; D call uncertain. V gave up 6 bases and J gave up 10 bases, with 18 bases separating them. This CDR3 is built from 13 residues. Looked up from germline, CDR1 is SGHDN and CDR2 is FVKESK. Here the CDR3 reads CASRQTISSRAFF. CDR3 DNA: TGTGCCAGCAGACAAACCATCTCATCTAGAGCTTTCTTT. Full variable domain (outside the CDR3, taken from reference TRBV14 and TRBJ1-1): EAGVTQFPSHSVIEKGQTVTLRCDPISGHDNLYWYRRVMGKEIKFLLHFVKESKQDESGMPNNRFLAERTGGTYSTLKVQPAELEDSGVYFCASRQTISSRAFFGQGTRLTVV.

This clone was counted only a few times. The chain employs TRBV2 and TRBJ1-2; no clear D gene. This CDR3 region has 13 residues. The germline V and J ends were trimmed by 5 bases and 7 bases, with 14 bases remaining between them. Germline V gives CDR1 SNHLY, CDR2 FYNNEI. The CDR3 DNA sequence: TGTGCCAGCAGTTACGGTCGGAGCCCTGGCTACACCTTC. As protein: CASSYGRSPGYTF.

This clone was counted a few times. DNA of the CDR3: TGTGCCAGCTCCTACGGGCAACAGGAGCATGAGCAGTTCTTC. Translating it yields CASSYGQQEHEQFF. V and J are TRBV18 and TRBJ2-1, with TRBD1 as a possible D gene (5 bases). Trimming took 6 bases from V and 8 from J, leaving 17 bases between them. Germline CDR1 is KGHSH and CDR2 is LQKENI. This CDR3 is built from 14 residues. Full variable domain (remainder filled in from reference TRBV18 and TRBJ2-1): NAGVMQNPRHLVRRRGQEARLRCSPMKGHSHVYWYRQLPEEGLKFMVYLQKENIIDESGMPKERFSAEFPKEGPSILRIQQVVRGDSAAYFCASSYGQQEHEQFFGPGTRLTVL.

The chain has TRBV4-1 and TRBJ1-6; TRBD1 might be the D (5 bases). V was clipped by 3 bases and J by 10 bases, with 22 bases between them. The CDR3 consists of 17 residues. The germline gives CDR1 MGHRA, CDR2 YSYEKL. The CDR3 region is CASSHTSGGGLGSPLHF. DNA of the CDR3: TGCGCCAGCAGCCATACGTCTGGGGGAGGACTAGGCTCACCCCTCCACTTT.

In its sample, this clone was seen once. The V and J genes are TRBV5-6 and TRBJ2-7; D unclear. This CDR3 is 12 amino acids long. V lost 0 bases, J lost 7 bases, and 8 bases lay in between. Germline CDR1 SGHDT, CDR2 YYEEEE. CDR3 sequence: CASSLGAWEQYF. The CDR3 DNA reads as TGTGCCAGCAGCTTGGGAGCATGGGAGCAGTACTTC.

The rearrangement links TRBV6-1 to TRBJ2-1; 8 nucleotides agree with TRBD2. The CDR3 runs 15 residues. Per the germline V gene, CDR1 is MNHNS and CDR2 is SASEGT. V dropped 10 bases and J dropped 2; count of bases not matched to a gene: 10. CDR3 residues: CATDGGGPTYNEQFF. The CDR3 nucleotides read TGTGCCACCGACGGGGGGGGTCCTACCTACAATGAGCAGTTCTTC.

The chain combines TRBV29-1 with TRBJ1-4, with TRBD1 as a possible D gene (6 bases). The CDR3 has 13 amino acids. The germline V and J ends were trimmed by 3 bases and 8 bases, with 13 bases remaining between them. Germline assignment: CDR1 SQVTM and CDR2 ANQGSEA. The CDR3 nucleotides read TGCAGCGTTGACAGGGGCGCAGGGGAAAAACTGTTTTTT. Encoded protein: CSVDRGAGEKLFF. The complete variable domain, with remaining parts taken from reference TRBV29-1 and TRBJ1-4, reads SAVISQKPSRDICQRGTSLTIQCQVDSQVTMMFWYRQQPGQSLTLIATANQGSEATYESGFVIDKFPISRPNLTFSTLTVSNMSPEDSSIYLCSVDRGAGEKLFFGSGTQLSVL.

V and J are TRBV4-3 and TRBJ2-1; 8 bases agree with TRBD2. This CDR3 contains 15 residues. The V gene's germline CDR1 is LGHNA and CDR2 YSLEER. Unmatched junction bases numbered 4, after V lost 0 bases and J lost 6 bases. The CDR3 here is CASSQDSGASNEQFF. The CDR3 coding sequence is TGCGCCAGCAGCCAAGATAGCGGGGCATCCAATGAGCAGTTCTTC.

The CDR3 nucleotides are TGTGCCAGCAGCCAAGATCTCGGTGGCTACACCTTC. Protein sequence: CASSQDLGGYTF. The chain uses TRBV4-2 and TRBJ1-2; D is uncertain. Germline CDR1 is LGHNA and CDR2 is YNFKEQ. This CDR3 has 12 amino acids. V was shortened by 0 bases and J by 7 bases, with 6 bases between the two germline ends.

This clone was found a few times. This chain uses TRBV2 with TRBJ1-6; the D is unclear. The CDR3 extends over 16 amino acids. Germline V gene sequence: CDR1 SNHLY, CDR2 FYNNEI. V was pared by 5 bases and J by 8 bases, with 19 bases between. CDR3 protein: CASSNFRVVDYSPLHF. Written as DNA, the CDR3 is TGTGCCAGCAGTAATTTCCGGGTAGTAGACTATTCACCCCTCCACTTT.

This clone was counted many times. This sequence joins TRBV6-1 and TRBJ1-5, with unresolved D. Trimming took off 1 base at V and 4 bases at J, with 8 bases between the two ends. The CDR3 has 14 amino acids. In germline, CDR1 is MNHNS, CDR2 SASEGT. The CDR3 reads CASSEGGGNQPQHF. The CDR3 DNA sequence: TGTGCCAGCAGTGAAGGTGGAGGGAATCAGCCCCAGCATTTT.

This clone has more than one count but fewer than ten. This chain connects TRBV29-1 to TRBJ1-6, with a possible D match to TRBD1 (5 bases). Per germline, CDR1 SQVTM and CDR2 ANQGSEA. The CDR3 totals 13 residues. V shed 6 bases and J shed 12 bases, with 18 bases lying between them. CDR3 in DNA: TGCAGCGTAGCCCTCGGGGGAGGTGGACCCCTCCACTTT. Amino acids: CSVALGGGGPLHF.